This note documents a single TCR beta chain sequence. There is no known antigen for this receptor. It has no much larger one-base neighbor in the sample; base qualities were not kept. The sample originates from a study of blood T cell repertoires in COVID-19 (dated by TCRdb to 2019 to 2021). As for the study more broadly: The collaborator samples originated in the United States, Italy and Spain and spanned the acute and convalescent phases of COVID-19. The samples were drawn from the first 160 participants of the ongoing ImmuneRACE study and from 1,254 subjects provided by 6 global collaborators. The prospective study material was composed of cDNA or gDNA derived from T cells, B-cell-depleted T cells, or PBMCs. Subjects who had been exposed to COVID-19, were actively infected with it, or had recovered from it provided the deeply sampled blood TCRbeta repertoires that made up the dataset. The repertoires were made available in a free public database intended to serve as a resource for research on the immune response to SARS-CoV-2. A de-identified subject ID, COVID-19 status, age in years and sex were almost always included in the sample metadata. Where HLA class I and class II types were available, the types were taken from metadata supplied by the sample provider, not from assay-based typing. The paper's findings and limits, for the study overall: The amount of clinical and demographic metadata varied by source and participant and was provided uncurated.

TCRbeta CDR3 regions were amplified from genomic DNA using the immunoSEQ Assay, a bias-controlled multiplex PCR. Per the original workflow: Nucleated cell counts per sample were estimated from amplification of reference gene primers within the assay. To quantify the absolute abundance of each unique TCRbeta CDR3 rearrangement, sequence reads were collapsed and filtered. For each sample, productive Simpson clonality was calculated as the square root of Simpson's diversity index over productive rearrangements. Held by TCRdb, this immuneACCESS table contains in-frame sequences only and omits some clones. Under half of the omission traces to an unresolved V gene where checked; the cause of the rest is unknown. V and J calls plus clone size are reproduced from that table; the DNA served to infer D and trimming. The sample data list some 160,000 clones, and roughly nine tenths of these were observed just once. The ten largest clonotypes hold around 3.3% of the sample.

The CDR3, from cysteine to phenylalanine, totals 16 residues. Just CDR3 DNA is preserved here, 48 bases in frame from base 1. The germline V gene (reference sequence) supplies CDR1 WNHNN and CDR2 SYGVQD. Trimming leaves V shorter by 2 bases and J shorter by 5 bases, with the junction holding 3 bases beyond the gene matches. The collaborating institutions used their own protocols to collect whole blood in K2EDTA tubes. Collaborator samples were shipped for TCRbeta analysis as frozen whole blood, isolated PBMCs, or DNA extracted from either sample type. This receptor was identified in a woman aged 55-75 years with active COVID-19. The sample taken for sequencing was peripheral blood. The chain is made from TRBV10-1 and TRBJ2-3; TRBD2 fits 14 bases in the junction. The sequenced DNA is TGCGCCAGCAGTGAGGGGACTAGCGGGAGAGGAGATACGCAGTATTTT. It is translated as CASSEGTSGRGDTQYF.